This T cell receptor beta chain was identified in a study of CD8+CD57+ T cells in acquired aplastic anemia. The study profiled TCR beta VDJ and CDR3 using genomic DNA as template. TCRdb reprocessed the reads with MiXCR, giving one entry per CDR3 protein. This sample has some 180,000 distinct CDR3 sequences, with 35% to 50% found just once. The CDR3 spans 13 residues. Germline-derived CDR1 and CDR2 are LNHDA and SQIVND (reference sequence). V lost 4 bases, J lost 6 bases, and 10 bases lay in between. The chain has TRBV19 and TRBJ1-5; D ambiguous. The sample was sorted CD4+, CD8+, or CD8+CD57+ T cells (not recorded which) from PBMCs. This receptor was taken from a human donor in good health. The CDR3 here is CASSSSVGQPQHF. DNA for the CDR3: TGTGCCAGTAGTAGCTCGGTGGGTCAGCCCCAGCATTTT.